These 31 T cell receptor beta chains originate from one sample sequenced in a study of monozygotic twins with cystic fibrosis. TCRdb keeps only in-frame clones here, not all; method: immunoSEQ multiplex PCR. This sample has 36,000 or so clones, with under 95% found just once. The sequencing input was blood. Receptor source: a boy aged 2-15 years with cystic fibrosis.

The chain has TRBV18 and TRBJ2-7, with 10 bases identical to TRBD2. The germline CDR1 and CDR2 sequences are KGHSH and LQKENI. This CDR3 comprises 15 residues. Trimming at V came to 6 bases and at J to 0 bases, leaving 5 bases not matched to a gene. CDR3: CASSPGTSVSYEQYF. CDR3 coding DNA: TGTGCCAGCTCTCCCGGGACTAGCGTCTCCTACGAGCAGTACTTC. The whole variable domain, remainder taken from reference TRBV18 and TRBJ2-7, is NAGVMQNPRHLVRRRGQEARLRCSPMKGHSHVYWYRQLPEEGLKFMVYLQKENIIDESGMPKERFSAEFPKEGPSILRIQQVVRGDSAAYFCASSPGTSVSYEQYFGPGTRLTVT.

The chain employs TRBV6-6 and TRBJ1-2, with a weak D call TRBD1 (5 bases). Germline values: CDR1 MNHNY, CDR2 SVGAGI (reference sequence). The CDR3 has 14 amino acids. V lost 2 bases and J lost 0, with 7 bases in between. CDR3 residues: CASSYGGANYGYTF. Written as DNA, the CDR3 is TGTGCCAGCAGTTACGGGGGAGCTAACTATGGCTACACCTTC.

This chain uses TRBV10-3 with TRBJ1-1; D is perhaps TRBD1 (5 bases). Germline V gene lookup returns CDR1 ENHRY and CDR2 SYGVKD. The CDR3 length is 12 residues. The V and J ends lost 6 bases and 3 bases respectively, with 8 bases between them. For the CDR3, the DNA is TGTGCCATCAGGACGGGGGACACTGAAGCTTTCTTT. Protein: CAIRTGDTEAFF.

This clone was picked up one time. The chain carries TRBV5-1 and TRBJ2-1, with 7 bases that match TRBD1. CDR1 and CDR2 (germline): SGHRS, YFSETQ. The CDR3 extends over 17 amino acids. The ends lost 0 bases at V and 1 base at J; junction bases unmatched: 7. CDR3 loop: CASSLEPTGNSYNEQFF. The CDR3 DNA sequence: TGCGCCAGCAGCTTGGAACCGACAGGGAATTCCTACAATGAGCAGTTCTTC.

The rearrangement joins TRBV20-1 to TRBJ1-2, with a weak D call TRBD1 (5 bases). The germline V gene has CDR1 DFQATT and CDR2 SNEGSKA (reference sequence). The CDR3 runs 10 residues. CDR3 nucleotide sequence: TGCAGCGGGAGGGAGGGGGGCTACACCTTC. It yields the protein CSGREGGYTF.

The rearrangement uses TRBV27 and TRBJ1-2; D remains ambiguous. Germline lookup yields CDR1 MNHEY and CDR2 SMNVEV (reference sequence). The CDR3 loop spans 13 amino acids. V lost 4 bases and J 0 bases, leaving 6 bases between the germline ends. The CDR3 bases are TGTGCCAGCAGTTACAGAACTAACTATGGCTACACCTTC. Residues: CASSYRTNYGYTF.

J is TRBJ2-7 and V is TRBV18, with no clear D. The V gene's germline CDR1 is KGHSH and CDR2 LQKENI. The CDR3 covers 15 residues. Trimming took off 0 bases at V and 5 bases at J, with 14 bases between the two ends. In DNA, the CDR3 is TGTGCCAGCTCACCACCGTCGGTTGGGTCCAACGAGCAGTACTTC. Translating it yields CASSPPSVGSNEQYF. The full variable domain, rest sourced from reference TRBV18 and TRBJ2-7, is NAGVMQNPRHLVRRRGQEARLRCSPMKGHSHVYWYRQLPEEGLKFMVYLQKENIIDESGMPKERFSAEFPKEGPSILRIQQVVRGDSAAYFCASSPPSVGSNEQYFGPGTRLTVT.

The CDR3 DNA follows: TGCGCCAGCAGCTACGGGTCGGAAGAGACCCAGTACTTC. Protein product: CASSYGSEETQYF. V is TRBV10-2 and J is TRBJ2-5; D is undetermined. Germline V gene lookup returns CDR1 WSHSY and CDR2 SAAADI. This CDR3 is 13 amino acids long. V was cut by 6 bases and J by 3 bases, with 11 bases left in between.

This chain joins TRBV19 and TRBJ1-3; D perhaps matches TRBD1 (5 bases). CDR3 length: 16 amino acids. Trimming left V 7 bases short and J 0 bases short, with 16 bases between. Germline-derived CDR1 and CDR2 are LNHDA and SQIVND (reference sequence). The chain's CDR3 is CASTSGAASSGNTIYF. The CDR3 DNA is TGTGCCAGTACCTCCGGGGCCGCAAGCTCTGGAAACACCATATATTTT.

The chain carries TRBV25-1 and TRBJ1-4; D is unclear. The ends were cut back, 2 bases at V and 0 bases at J, with 10 bases in the middle. The V gene's germline CDR1 is MGHDK and CDR2 SYGVNS. CDR3 size: 16 residues. For the CDR3, the DNA is TGTGCCAGCAGTGAAATCGGGTTTGCAACTAATGAAAAACTGTTTTTT. It specifies CASSEIGFATNEKLFF.

The J gene is TRBJ2-7, the V gene TRBV5-1; possible D gene TRBD1, 6 bases. The germline V and J ends were trimmed by 4 bases and 1 base, with 9 bases remaining between them. CDR1 and CDR2 from the germline V gene are SGHRS and YFSETQ. The CDR3 spans 13 residues. As DNA, the CDR3 is TGCGCCAGCAGCCCACAGGGTTCCTACGAGCAGTACTTC. Translation gives CASSPQGSYEQYF.

This clone was found once. J is TRBJ2-3 and V is TRBV5-1; 8 nucleotides line up with TRBD1. V lost 4 bases, J lost 1 base, and 2 bases stayed unmatched. Per germline, CDR1 SGHRS and CDR2 YFSETQ. The CDR3 is made up of 14 amino acids. The CDR3 loop reads CASSMGQGTDTQYF. CDR3 coding DNA: TGCGCCAGCAGCATGGGACAGGGCACAGATACGCAGTATTTT.

The V gene is TRBV15, the J gene TRBJ1-1; a possible D gene is TRBD1 (6 bases). Germline V gives CDR1 LNHNV, CDR2 YYDKDF (reference sequence). This CDR3 has 13 amino acids. Trimming removed 0 bases at V and 11 bases at J, with 13 bases between. CDR3 coding DNA: TGTGCCACCAGCAGAGATCAAAGGGGGGAGGCTTTCTTT. Translated, it gives CATSRDQRGEAFF.

V is TRBV18 and J is TRBJ1-1, with 8 positions matching TRBD1. The CDR3 length is 14 residues. Trimming at V came to 3 bases and at J to 10 bases, leaving 10 bases not matched to a gene. Germline V gene lookup returns CDR1 KGHSH and CDR2 LQKENI. For the CDR3, the DNA is TGTGCCAGCTCACCCTCGGACAGGGCCCTAGGAGCTTTCTTT. It codes for CASSPSDRALGAFF.

CDR3 amino acids: CASSVDGSLYSPLHF. CDR3 nucleotides: TGTGCCAGCAGCGTAGACGGCAGCCTTTATTCACCCCTCCACTTT. The chain combines TRBV9 with TRBJ1-6; D is unresolved. Germline V gene sequence: CDR1 SGDLS, CDR2 YYNGEE. This CDR3 region has 15 residues. V lost 0 bases and J lost 8, with 12 bases in between.

This clone was observed a single time. This chain connects TRBV4-2 to TRBJ1-2, with 12 bases that match TRBD1. The CDR3 spans 16 residues. In germline, CDR1 is LGHNA, CDR2 YNFKEQ. V was pared by 2 bases and J by 4 bases, with 5 bases of the junction left unmatched. CDR3 amino acids: CASSQPRDRGLYGYTF. CDR3 DNA sequence: TGTGCCAGCAGCCAACCCCGGGACAGGGGGCTCTATGGCTACACCTTC.

The genes are TRBV5-1 and TRBJ2-5, with D possibly called TRBD1 or TRBD2 (6 bases each). The germline V gene has CDR1 SGHRS and CDR2 YFSETQ. With 4 bases removed from V and 1 base from J, the gap between germline ends came to 14 bases. The CDR3 runs to 15 residues. The CDR3 is CASSGGTSSQETQYF. The CDR3 bases are TGCGCCAGCAGCGGCGGGACATCCTCCCAAGAGACCCAGTACTTC.

The chain has TRBV27 and TRBJ1-1; TRBD1 matches 9 bases. The CDR3 loop spans 15 amino acids. The germline CDR1 and CDR2 sequences are MNHEY and SMNVEV (reference sequence). With 7 bases clipped from V and 2 bases from J, the junction kept 8 bases outside the gene matches. The CDR3 DNA reads as TGTGCCAGCATTCAGGGACAGGGAGGTAACACTGAAGCTTTCTTT. Protein: CASIQGQGGNTEAFF.

The chain joins TRBV2 to TRBJ1-1; D unresolved. CDR1 is SNHLY and CDR2 is FYNNEI in the germline V gene. CDR3 size: 12 residues. Between the trimmed V and J ends, which lost 7 bases and 1 base, there was a span of 7 bases. The CDR3 bases are TGTGCCAGCAAATGGGCGAACACTGAAGCTTTCTTT. Protein product: CASKWANTEAFF.

The chain recombines TRBV29-1 with TRBJ2-5, with D perhaps matching TRBD1 or TRBD2 (6 bases each). Trimming took off 6 bases at V and 1 base at J, with 12 bases between the two ends. The CDR3 covers 13 residues. The germline gives CDR1 SQVTM, CDR2 ANQGSEA. The CDR3 region is CSVEQGGQETQYF. The CDR3 coding sequence is TGCAGCGTCGAACAGGGAGGCCAAGAGACCCAGTACTTC.

The rearrangement links TRBV29-1 to TRBJ2-1; 15 bases map to TRBD2. The CDR3 sequence is 15 residues long. Germline V gene lookup returns CDR1 SQVTM and CDR2 ANQGSEA. Trimming removed 6 bases from V and 8 bases from J; junction bases left unmatched: 8. In nucleotides, the CDR3 is TGCAGCGTCGCCGGACTAGCGGGGGGGCTATATGAGCAGTTCTTC. Amino acids: CSVAGLAGGLYEQFF.

This sequence joins TRBV10-3 and TRBJ1-1; D ambiguous. Trimming cost V 0 bases and J 1 base, with 9 bases left between them. The CDR3 consists of 15 residues. Germline V gene sequence: CDR1 ENHRY, CDR2 SYGVKD. As DNA, the CDR3 is TGTGCCATCAGTGAGTCCTGGACCGAGAACACTGAAGCTTTCTTT. Its protein product is CAISESWTENTEAFF.

The chain is built from TRBV7-9 and TRBJ2-1; TRBD2 aligns across 15 bases. V was pared by 5 bases and J by 6 bases, with 5 bases of the junction left unmatched. Germline-derived CDR1 and CDR2 are SEHNR and FQNEAQ (reference sequence). The CDR3 extends over 16 amino acids. CDR3 DNA: TGTGCCAGCAGCCCCCCGGGACTAGCGGGGGGCAATGAGCAGTTCTTC. Its translation is CASSPPGLAGGNEQFF.

The chain uses TRBV5-8 and TRBJ1-4; D not resolved. Germline CDR1 is SGHTS and CDR2 is YDEGEE. The V and J ends lost 4 bases and 7 bases respectively, with 23 bases between them. The CDR3 has 17 residues. The CDR3: CASSLEGRVPAGEKLFF. In DNA, the CDR3 is TGTGCCAGCAGCCTGGAGGGTCGGGTGCCCGCAGGTGAAAAACTGTTTTTT.

Concerning this clone itself: An end of the junction does not agree with germline; a read error may underlie this. This chain connects TRBV9 to TRBJ2-1; 9 bases agree with TRBD2. The CDR3 extends over 15 amino acids. In germline, CDR1 is SGDLS, CDR2 YYNGEE. The CDR3 DNA follows: TGTGCCAGCAGCGGGAGCGGGGGGAGGGACAATGCGCAGTTCTTC. It codes for CASSGSGGRDNAQFF.

This clone was seen more than once but under ten times. The CDR3 DNA follows: TGTGCCAGCAGATCGTCGGCAGGGGTGGGGGCTGAAGCTTTCTTT. Its protein product is CASRSSAGVGAEAFF. The rearrangement uses TRBV2 and TRBJ1-1; TRBD1 is a possible D gene (6 bases). The CDR3 is made up of 15 amino acids. Trimming stripped 6 bases from V and 6 bases from J, with 20 bases between. Germline CDR1 and CDR2: SNHLY and FYNNEI.

This clone was counted only a few times. This chain connects TRBV2 to TRBJ2-5, with D possibly matching TRBD2 (5 bases). The CDR3 has 16 residues. Per germline, CDR1 SNHLY and CDR2 FYNNEI. V lost 4 bases, J lost 4 bases, and 19 bases lay in between. The CDR3 here is CASSVGWSGKGETQYF. The CDR3 DNA sequence: TGTGCCAGCAGTGTTGGTTGGTCGGGGAAGGGAGAGACCCAGTACTTC.

This clone was seen only once. The chain couples TRBV14 to TRBJ2-1; D gene uncertain. Per germline, CDR1 SGHDN and CDR2 FVKESK. Trimming took off 0 bases at V and 0 bases at J, with 6 bases between the two ends. The CDR3 length is 15 residues. CDR3 nucleotide sequence: TGTGCCAGCAGCCAAGACTACGGCTCCTACAATGAGCAGTTCTTC. This sequence encodes CASSQDYGSYNEQFF.

The J gene is TRBJ1-1, the V gene TRBV27, with D unresolved. The CDR3 totals 13 residues. V was shortened by 2 bases and J by 7 bases, with 11 bases between the two germline ends. Germline CDR1 and CDR2: MNHEY and SMNVEV (reference sequence). CDR3 amino acids: CASSLKGIGEAFF. The CDR3 DNA reads as TGTGCCAGCAGTTTAAAAGGAATAGGTGAAGCTTTCTTT.

This clone has a single count. The chain carries TRBV6-4 and TRBJ2-3; TRBD2 matches at 10 bases. Germline V gene lookup returns CDR1 MRHNA and CDR2 SNTAGT. The ends lost 2 bases at V and 2 bases at J; junction bases unmatched: 1. CDR3 length: 15 amino acids. The CDR3 loop reads CASSDSGGATDTQYF. The CDR3 nucleotides read TGTGCCAGCAGTGACAGCGGGGGGGCCACAGATACGCAGTATTTT.

This CDR3 reads CAISGTGKSNQPQHF. The CDR3 DNA is TGTGCCATCAGTGGAACAGGGAAAAGCAATCAGCCCCAGCATTTT. The chain is built from TRBV10-3 and TRBJ1-5, with a tentative D call TRBD1 (6 bases). With 4 bases removed from V and 1 base from J, the gap between germline ends came to 11 bases. Germline V gene lookup returns CDR1 ENHRY and CDR2 SYGVKD. The CDR3 totals 15 residues.